This TCR beta chain was recorded in a study of blood T cell repertoires in COVID-19. Study-wide background: Some COVID-19 samples were acute and others convalescent; all came from the United States, Italy and Spain. T cells, B-cell-depleted T cells, or PBMCs provided the cDNA or gDNA that served as material.

Methods used by the authors: The assay estimated nucleated cells by amplifying reference gene primers. Some clones are missing from TCRdb's copy, which holds only in-frame ones; the method was immunoSEQ multiplex PCR. Clone size and the V and J calls come from that table; the DNA yielded D and trimming. The sample records 180,000 or so clones, approximately 83% being singletons. This clone was seen just once. The CDR3 consists of 16 residues. Germline CDR1 and CDR2: SGHTA and FQGNSA. J gave up 3 bases and V 5 bases, and 8 bases lay outside the gene matches. This TCR was recovered from a man in his 60s with acute or convalescent COVID-19. The gene calls are TRBV7-2 and TRBJ2-1; 9 nucleotides match TRBD1. Sequenced sample: peripheral blood. The chain's CDR3 is CASSVLQGAYYNEQFF. CDR3 sequence (DNA): TGTGCCAGCAGCGTATTACAGGGGGCTTACTACAATGAGCAGTTCTTC.